This T cell receptor beta chain derives from a study of shared clonotypes between healthy human individuals. Study-level background: Researchers assigned three CD4 naive, three CD4 memory, two CD8 naive and one CD8 memory plate to each donor.

As to this clone: Germline and junction disagree at one end, which may indicate a read error.

CDR3 size: 13 residues. Germline lookup yields CDR1 GTSNPN and CDR2 SVGIG (reference sequence). Only in-frame clones appear in the TCRdb table, and some are missing; sequencing was by immunoSEQ multiplex PCR. Of 2,500,000 or so clones listed, around nine tenths are singletons. Sequenced: naive CD4+ T cells sorted from blood. Subset described: CD45RA+ positively selected. The TCR sequence derives from a man aged 18 to 29 in good health. This chain links TRBV30 with TRBJ2-2, with 7 bases identical to TRBD2. CDR3 residues: CAWTGTTRGEPFF. DNA of the CDR3: TGTGCCTGGACCGGGACCACCCGGGGGGAGCCGTTTTTT.